The 16 T cell receptor beta chains in this list originate from one sample, sequenced in a study of control samples from healthy donors and cancer patients. Sequenced by immunoSEQ multiplex PCR; TCRdb stores in-frame clones only, minus some. Among under 95,000 clones listed, 90% to 95% were seen once. Sequencing input: blood. The receptors come from a woman aged 30 to 39 in good health.

The J gene is TRBJ2-5, the V gene TRBV5-4, with D perhaps given as TRBD1 or TRBD2 (5 bases each). The CDR3 is 14 residues long. V gave up 4 bases and J gave up 3 bases, with 13 bases separating them. CDR1 and CDR2 (germline): SGHNT, YYREEE (reference sequence). The CDR3 coding sequence is TGTGCCAGCAGCCCTGGGACGCGAGAAGAGACCCAGTACTTC. Translation gives CASSPGTREETQYF.

This clone was picked up a small number of times. The chain carries TRBV11-2 and TRBJ2-7; D is ambiguous. This CDR3 has 11 amino acids. Trimming left V 1 base short and J 2 bases short, with 0 bases between. Germline CDR1 and CDR2: SGHAT and FQNNGV. Written as DNA, the CDR3 is TGTGCCAGCAGCTTAGCCTACGAGCAGTACTTC. It translates to CASSLAYEQYF. The full variable domain, in which reference TRBV11-2 and TRBJ2-7 provide the parts outside the CDR3, is EAGVAQSPRYKIIEKRQSVAFWCNPISGHATLYWYQQILGQGPKLLIQFQNNGVVDDSQLPKDRFSAERLKGVDSTLKIQPAKLEDSAVYLCASSLAYEQYFGPGTRLTVT.

This chain joins TRBV7-3 and TRBJ1-3; the D gene is possibly TRBD1 (5 bases). CDR3 length: 17 residues. Germline V CDR1 and CDR2: SGHTA, FQGTGA. Trimming removed 10 bases from V and 0 bases from J, with 22 bases in between. CDR3 DNA: TGTGCCATCCCACCCGCCCCCGGGGGGACCTCTGGAAACACCATATATTTT. This sequence encodes CAIPPAPGGTSGNTIYF.

The chain recombines TRBV6-5 with TRBJ2-5, with 8 bases fitting TRBD1. Germline trimming cut 7 bases from V and 3 bases from J; bases unmatched to any gene: 7. Germline values: CDR1 MNHEY, CDR2 SVGAGI. CDR3 size: 14 residues. Here the CDR3 reads CASNDQDREETQYF. Written as DNA, the CDR3 is TGTGCCAGCAACGACCAGGACAGGGAAGAGACCCAGTACTTC.

V usage is TRBV13 and J usage is TRBJ1-4; D is possibly TRBD1 (5 bases). Germline V lookup: CDR1 PRHDT, CDR2 FYEKMQ (reference sequence). The CDR3 extends over 15 amino acids. Trimming stripped 5 bases from V and 8 bases from J, with 18 bases between. The CDR3 DNA sequence: TGTGCCAGCAGCCCCTCGGTCCTCGGGGGGGAAAAACTGTTTTTT. It specifies CASSPSVLGGEKLFF.

The V and J genes are TRBV7-9 and TRBJ1-3, with D uncertain. Trimming took off 5 bases at V and 4 bases at J, with 9 bases between the two ends. CDR1 SEHNR and CDR2 FQNEAQ come from the germline V gene (reference sequence). The CDR3 totals 13 residues. Written as DNA, the CDR3 is TGTGCCAGCAGCGTCAGGCGGGGAAACACCATATATTTT. As protein: CASSVRRGNTIYF.

This sequence joins TRBV3-1 (or the pseudogene TRBV3-2) and TRBJ1-3; D is unresolved. V lost 0 bases to trimming and J lost 0 bases, with 15 bases between them. Germline CDR1 reads LGHDT; CDR2 reads YNNKEL (reference sequence). The length of the CDR3 is 18 residues. CDR3 sequence: CASSQELWAVSSGNTIYF. DNA of the CDR3: TGTGCCAGCAGCCAAGAATTATGGGCAGTTAGCTCTGGAAACACCATATATTTT.

The V and J genes are TRBV21-1 and TRBJ2-3; the table assigns TRBD1, which was not confirmed against the DNA. TRBV21-1 is tagged as a pseudogene. CDR3 length equals 13 residues. The CDR3: CASSTRDTYTQYF. In DNA form, the CDR3 reads TGTGCCAGCAGCACCCGGGACACATATACGCAGTATTTT.

CDR3 loop: CASRSQGRGETQYF. CDR3 sequence (DNA): TGTGCCAGCAGATCACAGGGACGGGGAGAGACCCAGTACTTC. The chain joins TRBV28 to TRBJ2-5, with TRBD1 as a possible D gene (6 bases). V shed 6 bases and J shed 4 bases, with 15 bases lying between them. This CDR3 is built from 14 residues. Germline V gene lookup returns CDR1 MDHEN and CDR2 SYDVKM.

This chain connects TRBV7-2 to TRBJ2-7; 10 bases are a match to TRBD2. The CDR3 extends over 17 amino acids. Germline V CDR1 and CDR2: SGHTA, FQGNSA. J gave up 4 bases and V 5 bases, and 14 bases lay outside the gene matches. The CDR3 is CASSPPGRLAGAYEQYF. CDR3 nucleotides: TGTGCCAGCAGCCCCCCGGGCCGGCTAGCGGGAGCGTACGAGCAGTACTTC.

This chain joins TRBV6-1 and TRBJ1-4; D is ambiguous. There are 15 residues in the CDR3. Germline CDR1 reads MNHNS; CDR2 reads SASEGT. V lost 5 bases and J 7 bases, leaving 17 bases between the germline ends. CDR3 nucleotide sequence: TGTGCCAGCAGTTCGCCAACGCGGACCTTTGAAAAACTGTTTTTT. It specifies CASSSPTRTFEKLFF.

J is TRBJ2-1 and V is TRBV27; possible D gene TRBD1, 6 bases. The CDR3 length is 14 residues. The V gene lost 6 bases and the J gene lost 4 bases, with 13 bases spanning the gap. CDR1 MNHEY and CDR2 SMNVEV come from the germline V gene (reference sequence). In DNA, the CDR3 is TGTGCCAGCAGCAATATCGACAGGTACAATGAGCAGTTCTTC. Protein product: CASSNIDRYNEQFF.

The chain joins TRBV27 to TRBJ1-1; unclear D gene. This CDR3 contains 13 residues. Trimming took off 5 bases at V and 10 bases at J, with 17 bases between the two ends. Germline CDR1 reads MNHEY; CDR2 reads SMNVEV (reference sequence). The CDR3 region has the DNA TGTGCCAGCAGTGAGACGGGCGTACGGCTAGCTTTCTTT. It specifies CASSETGVRLAFF.

A single count supports this clone. CDR3 sequence (DNA): TGTGCCAGCACCCGAACAGGGAAATCACCCCTCCACTTT. Amino acids: CASTRTGKSPLHF. The V call is TRBV6-5, the J call TRBJ1-6, with a possible D match to TRBD1 (6 bases). This CDR3 spans 13 amino acids. Between the trimmed V and J ends, which lost 7 bases and 10 bases, there was a span of 14 bases. CDR1 is MNHEY, CDR2 SVGAGI, per germline.

This clone was seen only once. The chain couples TRBV5-1 to TRBJ2-2; D gene unclear. Trimming removed 2 bases at V and 5 bases at J, with 13 bases between. Germline CDR1 is SGHRS and CDR2 is YFSETQ. This CDR3 region has 15 residues. The CDR3 loop reads CASSFLLGPTGELFF. CDR3 in DNA: TGCGCCAGCAGCTTCTTATTAGGACCGACCGGGGAGCTGTTTTTT.

The J gene is TRBJ2-5, the V gene TRBV4-1, with unresolved D. CDR1 and CDR2 (germline): MGHRA, YSYEKL. Between the trimmed V and J ends, which lost 3 bases and 2 bases, there was a span of 1 base. This CDR3 has 11 residues. Here the CDR3 reads CASSHQETQYF. In DNA, the CDR3 is TGCGCCAGCAGCCATCAAGAGACCCAGTACTTC.